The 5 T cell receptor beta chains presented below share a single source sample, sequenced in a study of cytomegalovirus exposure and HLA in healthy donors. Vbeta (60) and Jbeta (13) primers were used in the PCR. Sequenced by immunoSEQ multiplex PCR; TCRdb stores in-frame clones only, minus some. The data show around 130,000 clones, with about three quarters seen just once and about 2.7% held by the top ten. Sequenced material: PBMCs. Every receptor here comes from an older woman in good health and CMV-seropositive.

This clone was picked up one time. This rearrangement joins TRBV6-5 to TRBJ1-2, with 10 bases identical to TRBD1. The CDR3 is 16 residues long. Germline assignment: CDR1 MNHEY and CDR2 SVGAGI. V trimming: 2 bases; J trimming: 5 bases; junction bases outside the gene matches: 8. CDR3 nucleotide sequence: TGTGCCAGCAGTTACAGGACAGGGGGAACGGGGTATGGCTACACCTTC. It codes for CASSYRTGGTGYGYTF.

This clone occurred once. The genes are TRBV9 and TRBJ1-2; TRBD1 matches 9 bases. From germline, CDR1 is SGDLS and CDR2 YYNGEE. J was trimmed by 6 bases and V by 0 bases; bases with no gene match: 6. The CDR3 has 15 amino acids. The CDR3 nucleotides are TGTGCCAGCAGCGTAGCCGACAGGGGGGCCCATGGCTACACCTTC. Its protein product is CASSVADRGAHGYTF.

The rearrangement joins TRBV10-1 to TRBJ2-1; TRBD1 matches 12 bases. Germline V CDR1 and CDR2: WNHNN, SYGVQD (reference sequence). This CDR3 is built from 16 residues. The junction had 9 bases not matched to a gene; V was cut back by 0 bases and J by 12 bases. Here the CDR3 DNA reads TGCGCCAGCAGTGAGTCAATGGGACAGGGGGCATCGGTGCAGTTCTTC. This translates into CASSESMGQGASVQFF.

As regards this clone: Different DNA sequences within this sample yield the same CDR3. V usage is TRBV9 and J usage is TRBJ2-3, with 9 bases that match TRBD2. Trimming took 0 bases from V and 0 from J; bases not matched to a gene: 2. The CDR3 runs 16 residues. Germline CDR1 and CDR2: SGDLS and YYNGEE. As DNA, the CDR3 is TGTGCCAGCAGCGTAGATAGCGGGGGCAGCACAGATACGCAGTATTTT. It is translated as CASSVDSGGSTDTQYF.

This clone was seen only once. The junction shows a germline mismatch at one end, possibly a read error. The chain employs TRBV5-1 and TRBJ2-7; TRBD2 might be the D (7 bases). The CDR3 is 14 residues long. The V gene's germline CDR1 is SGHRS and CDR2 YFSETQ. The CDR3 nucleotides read TGCGCCAGCAGCAGGGGGGGAGGCTCCGACGAGCAGTACTTC. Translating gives CASSRGGGSDEQYF.